This is a list of T cell receptor beta chains from one sample in a study of beta chain features in type 1 diabetes. Assay used: immunoSEQ multiplex PCR; TCRdb lists only in-frame clones, some missing. Of 250,000 or so clones listed, around 68% were seen once; the top ten hold roughly 0.048%. The sequencing sample was made of naive CD4+ T cells from blood. The receptors shown here come from a man aged 25-45 years in good health. The CDR3 runs from the conserved cysteine through the conserved F or W. The order of the fields is D gene, V gene, J gene, clone size, CDR3 protein, CDR3 DNA. A D gene is named only where the DNA matches it firmly. For some rows the clone size is stated as once, few or many, or as a class when expanded; others skip it.

-	TRBV9	TRBJ2-2	-	CASSTRGELFF	TGTGCCAGCAGCACAAGGGGGGAGCTGTTTTTT
TRBD1	TRBV4-3	TRBJ2-4	-	CASSHGQGAKNIQYF	TGCGCCAGCAGCCACGGACAGGGAGCCAAAAACATTCAGTACTTC
TRBD1	TRBV29-1	TRBJ2-7	few	CSAQPGQGIYEQYF	TGCAGCGCTCAACCGGGACAGGGAATCTACGAGCAGTACTTC
-	TRBV29-1	TRBJ2-7	-	CSVEDLSYEQYF	TGCAGCGTTGAGGACTTGTCCTACGAGCAGTACTTC
-	TRBV14	TRBJ2-3	-	CASSPPSGMNTQYF	TGTGCCAGCAGCCCCCCCAGTGGGATGAATACGCAGTATTTT
TRBD1	TRBV29-1	TRBJ2-5	-	CSVEGRGSEETQYF	TGCAGCGTTGAAGGCAGGGGGTCGGAAGAGACCCAGTACTTC
TRBD2	TRBV30	TRBJ2-5	-	CAWRLAGQETQYF	TGTGCCTGGAGACTAGCGGGTCAAGAGACCCAGTACTTC
-	TRBV25-1	TRBJ1-2	-	CASSEPGGYGYTF	TGTGCCAGCAGTGAACCTGGAGGCTATGGCTACACCTTC
TRBD2	TRBV30	TRBJ2-7	-	CAWSSSAGAYEQYF	TGTGCCTGGAGTTCCTCAGCGGGAGCCTACGAGCAGTACTTC
-	TRBV30	TRBJ1-5	-	CAWSSTLRFHF	TGTGCCTGGAGTTCCACACTGAGGTTCCATTTT
-	TRBV25-1	TRBJ1-5	-	CASSDPPGQPQHF	TGTGCCAGCAGTGACCCTCCAGGGCAGCCCCAGCATTTT
TRBD2	TRBV6-1	TRBJ2-5	-	CASSERLALVPETQYF	TGTGCCAGCAGTGAGAGACTAGCGCTGGTCCCGGAGACCCAGTACTTC
-	TRBV18	TRBJ1-3	-	CASSPQRSGNTIYF	TGTGCCAGCTCACCCCAGCGTTCTGGAAACACCATATATTTT
TRBD2	TRBV2	TRBJ2-5	-	CASKGLAGIQETQYF	TGTGCCAGCAAAGGACTAGCGGGAATTCAAGAGACCCAGTACTTC
-	TRBV7-2	TRBJ2-5	once	CASSLVVETQYF	TGTGCCAGCAGCTTAGTAGTTGAGACCCAGTACTTC
-	TRBV25-1	TRBJ1-5	-	CASSPSGGSNQPQHF	TGTGCCAGCAGTCCCTCGGGAGGTAGCAATCAGCCCCAGCATTTT
TRBD1	TRBV28	TRBJ1-2	-	CASSLRDRGGYTF	TGTGCCAGCAGTTTACGGGACAGGGGCGGCTACACCTTC
-	TRBV29-1	TRBJ2-5	once	CSVDTQTQYF	TGCAGCGTTGATACGCAGACCCAGTACTTC